Here is one T cell receptor beta chain with its context. Antigen specificity is unknown. The data are from a study of T cells in localized non-small cell lung cancer. Study outcomes and limitations: Because researchers sequenced only one region of the tumor, heterogeneity is still possible. Adjacent uninvolved lung tissue had the highest T cell clonality, exceeding tumor. Longer overall survival was associated with a higher density of T cells in the blood.

Only in-frame clones appear in the TCRdb table, and some are missing; sequencing was by immunoSEQ multiplex PCR. There are around 70,000 clones in the sample; about 81% occur only once, and 1.3% lies in the top ten. The sample was peripheral blood, taken before any cancer treatment. The clonotype comes from a female donor of 60 years or more with stage I lung adenocarcinoma.

The CDR3 is CASRGLAGDEQYF. Here the CDR3 DNA reads TGCGCCAGCAGGGGACTAGCGGGAGACGAGCAGTACTTC. The rearrangement links TRBV5-1 to TRBJ2-7, with TRBD2 matching over 14 bases. This CDR3 has 13 residues. Germline V gene sequence: CDR1 SGHRS, CDR2 YFSETQ. Trimming at V came to 5 bases and at J to 5 bases, leaving 0 bases not matched to a gene.